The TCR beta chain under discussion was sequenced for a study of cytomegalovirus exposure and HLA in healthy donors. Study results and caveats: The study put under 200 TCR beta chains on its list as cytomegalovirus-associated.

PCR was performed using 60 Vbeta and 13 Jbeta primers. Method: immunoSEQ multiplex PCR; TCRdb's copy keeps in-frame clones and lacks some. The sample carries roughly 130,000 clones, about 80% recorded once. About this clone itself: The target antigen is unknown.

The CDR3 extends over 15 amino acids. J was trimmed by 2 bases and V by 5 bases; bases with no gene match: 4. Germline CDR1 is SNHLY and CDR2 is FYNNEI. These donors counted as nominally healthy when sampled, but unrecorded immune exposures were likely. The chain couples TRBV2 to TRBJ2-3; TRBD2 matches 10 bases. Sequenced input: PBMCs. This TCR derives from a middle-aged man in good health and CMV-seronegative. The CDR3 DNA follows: TGTGCCAGCAGTCCGGGACTAGCGTTCACAGATACGCAGTATTTT. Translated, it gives CASSPGLAFTDTQYF. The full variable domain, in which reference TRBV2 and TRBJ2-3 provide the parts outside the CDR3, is EPEVTQTPSHQVTQMGQEVILRCVPISNHLYFYWYRQILGQKVEFLVSFYNNEISEKSEIFDDQFSVERPDGSNFTLKIRSTKLEDSAMYFCASSPGLAFTDTQYFGPGTRLTVL.